The clone carrying this T cell receptor (beta chain) has ten or more counts. Antigen: not known. Sequence at one end of the junction differs from germline and may be a read error. The CDR3 is 12 amino acids. CDR1 is ENHRY, CDR2 SYGVKD, per germline. The data belong to a study of beta chain features in type 1 diabetes. Study outcomes and limitations: Fewer insertions but more deletions were seen at VDJ junctions in type 1 diabetes patients. Type 1 diabetes patients showed a moderate but significant shortening of TCRB CDR3s in all four CD4+ subsets. An over-representation of cells with high TCR expression could result from cDNA sequencing.

cDNA synthesis used the whole RNA isolate, giving expressed TCRB sequences. Generated by immunoSEQ multiplex PCR, the TCRdb table keeps only in-frame clones and is missing some. The sample has some 350,000 clones; 9.5% to 10% are singletons. Sequenced input: central memory CD4+ T cells from blood. The source is a man aged 30 to 45 with type 1 diabetes. This chain uses TRBV10-3 with TRBJ1-2, with 7 bases identical to TRBD1. CDR3 amino acids: CAISDRQGGPRF. The DNA of the CDR3 is TGTGCCATCAGTGACCGACAGGGAGGACCTCGCTTC.